Below, one TCR beta chain is given with its context. These data are taken from a study of cytomegalovirus exposure and HLA in healthy donors. It was with 60 Vbeta and 13 Jbeta primers that the PCR ran. Only in-frame clones appear in the TCRdb table, and some are missing; sequencing was by immunoSEQ multiplex PCR. The repertoire table contains about 130,000 clones. Germline V gene lookup returns CDR1 LGHNA and CDR2 YSLEER. The V end lost 0 bases, the J end lost 9 bases, and 15 bases lay between the germline ends. This CDR3 is built from 15 residues. The sequence derives from a man in his forties in good health and CMV-seronegative. This sequence joins TRBV4-3 and TRBJ2-1; D perhaps matches TRBD2 (7 bases). Sample: PBMCs. The CDR3: CASSQDGRGQSEQFF. The CDR3 region has the DNA TGCGCCAGCAGCCAAGATGGGCGGGGGCAAAGTGAGCAGTTCTTC.